This paragraph covers one T cell receptor beta chain sequence. Its target is not known. The data belong to a study of T cell responses to AZD1222 COVID-19 vaccine. Study-level information: Samples with a second dose at about 4 or about 12 weeks were pooled together.

The germline V gene has CDR1 KGHSH and CDR2 LQKENI. Trimming removed 2 bases at V and 1 base at J, with 5 bases between. The CDR3 extends over 13 amino acids. Study findings and constraints: Baseline seropositivity characterized only six AZD1222 recipients. Across spike, vaccine-associated CD4 TCRs were found, dominant at 160-218 and 743-854.

The repertoire was sequenced with immunoSEQ multiplex PCR; TCRdb's copy has only in-frame clones and lacks some. The repertoire includes around 140,000 clones, about 94% of them detected once, and about 3.7% sits in the top ten. The sequence came from an adult in good health. This chain links TRBV18 with TRBJ1-2; D gene ambiguous. The specimen comprised peripheral blood, sampled on day 0 of AZD1222 vaccination. As DNA, the CDR3 is TGTGCCAGCTCACCAAAGAATAACTATGGCTACACCTTC. This translates into CASSPKNNYGYTF.